The sequence of this TCR beta chain was determined in a study of blood T cell repertoires in COVID-19. The method was immunoSEQ multiplex PCR; TCRdb's version includes in-frame clones alone and lacks a portion of them. In the table there are more than 200,000 clones, more than 85% of which are singletons. Two consecutive negative NP/OP PCR tests, clearance, or resolved symptoms defined Cohort 3 recovery. This CDR3 spans 17 amino acids. With V trimmed by 5 bases and J by 4 bases, 9 bases remained unmatched. Germline loops: CDR1 MDHEN, CDR2 SYDVKM. The clonotype was recovered from a woman in her thirties who had recovered from COVID-19. The chain links TRBV28 to TRBJ1-4; 11 bases agree with TRBD1. Specimen: PBMCs or T cells enriched from blood (not recorded which). The DNA of the CDR3 is TGTGCCAGCAGTCGGACAGGGGGCTCGGTGGTTAATGAAAAACTGTTTTTT. The encoded protein is CASSRTGGSVVNEKLFF.